What follows are 32 T cell receptor beta chains derived from one specimen sequenced in a study of human T cells and chemical hapten exposure. Unfractionated whole blood yielded the extracted total RNA. TCRdb ran MiXCR on the 5' RACE reads and lists one entry per CDR3 protein. The data hold approximately 150,000 distinct CDR3 sequences, with 3.5% to 5% observed a single time. Source of these receptors: a female donor in good health.

This clonotype was recorded at least ten times. The chain combines TRBV20-1 with TRBJ1-1; D is unclear. The CDR3 sequence is 11 residues long. Trimming shortened V by 3 bases and J by 4 bases, and 6 bases separated the two germline ends. CDR1 DFQATT and CDR2 SNEGSKA come from the germline V gene (reference sequence). The CDR3 coding sequence is TGCAGTGCTAGGGGGTTCACTGAAGCTTTCTTT. This sequence encodes CSARGFTEAFF.

This clonotype was counted a few times. The V and J genes are TRBV5-4 and TRBJ2-1, with TRBD1 as a possible D gene (6 bases). There are 15 residues in the CDR3. Germline CDR1 reads SGHNT; CDR2 reads YYREEE (reference sequence). Between the trimmed V and J ends, which lost 1 base and 5 bases, there was a span of 13 bases. The CDR3 sequence is CASSLPTGPNNEQFF. The CDR3 DNA is TGTGCCAGCAGCTTGCCAACAGGGCCCAACAATGAGCAGTTCTTC.

In its sample, this clonotype was seen many times. V and J are TRBV3-1 and TRBJ2-4; D gene uncertain. Germline CDR1 is LGHDT and CDR2 is YNNKEL (reference sequence). This CDR3 has 14 amino acids. The V gene lost 4 bases and the J gene lost 0 bases, with 7 bases spanning the gap. The CDR3 here is CASSLLLAKNIQYF. The DNA for the CDR3 is TGTGCCAGCAGCCTACTACTAGCCAAAAACATTCAGTACTTC.

Turning to this clonotype: This may stem from a read error, because a much larger clone lies one nucleotide away. The chain joins TRBV6-2 or TRBV6-3 to TRBJ2-1, with a tentative D call TRBD2 (6 bases). Germline V CDR1 and CDR2: MNHEY, SVGEGT. The V and J ends lost 7 bases and 8 bases respectively, with 18 bases between them. CDR3 length: 14 amino acids. The CDR3 reads CASNLAGWSDEQFF. The CDR3 DNA reads TGTGCCAGCAATTTGGCGGGGTGGTCAGATGAGCAGTTCTTC.

This clonotype was counted at least ten times. The chain carries TRBV7-2 and TRBJ1-1, with no clear D. Trimming took 4 bases from V and 1 from J, leaving 7 bases between them. This CDR3 has 13 amino acids. Germline V gene sequence: CDR1 SGHTA, CDR2 FQGNSA. CDR3 region: CASSSRQNTEAFF. The DNA for the CDR3 is TGTGCCAGCAGCTCCCGACAGAACACTGAAGCTTTCTTT.

The rearrangement joins TRBV12-2 to TRBJ1-5; the table names TRBD1, a call not compared with the DNA. TRBV12-2 is recorded as a pseudogene. The CDR3 covers 17 residues. As DNA, the CDR3 is TGTGCAAGTCGCTTATCCACAGGTGGGGGCCGCAATCAGCCCCAGCATTTT. Translated: CASRLSTGGGRNQPQHF.

The table lists this clonotype with many counts. The rearrangement uses TRBV10-3 and TRBJ2-5, with TRBD2 identical over 7 bases. CDR3 length: 12 amino acids. V lost 5 bases and J lost 5; bases outside the gene matches: 2. The germline CDR1 and CDR2 sequences are ENHRY and SYGVKD. The CDR3 nucleotides are TGTGCCATCAGTAGCGGGGATGAGACCCAGTACTTC. Translation: CAISSGDETQYF.

This clonotype was counted ten times or more. The CDR3 spells CASSRDRPYGYTF. The CDR3 DNA reads as TGTGCCAGCAGCCGGGACAGACCCTATGGCTACACCTTC. The chain links TRBV6-5 to TRBJ1-2; 7 bases line up with TRBD1. V dropped 6 bases and J dropped 4; count of bases not matched to a gene: 5. CDR1 is MNHEY and CDR2 is SVGAGI in the germline V gene. The CDR3 contains 13 residues.

This clonotype was seen at least ten times. The rearrangement links TRBV9 to TRBJ1-4; 9 bases fit TRBD1. This CDR3 comprises 19 residues. The germline CDR1 and CDR2 sequences are SGDLS and YYNGEE. Trimming took 3 bases from V and 3 from J; bases not matched to a gene: 15. CDR3 bases: TGTGCCAGCAGCGCGAAGGGGGACAGGGAGCTTACAGCTAATGAAAAACTGTTTTTT. Amino acids: CASSAKGDRELTANEKLFF.

This clonotype came up many times. This chain uses TRBV28 with TRBJ2-7; D gene unclear. Germline V gene data show CDR1 as MDHEN and CDR2 as SYDVKM. Trimming removed 3 bases at V and 8 bases at J, with 14 bases between. The CDR3 extends over 13 amino acids. The CDR3 loop reads CASSLNGFPKQYF. The CDR3 DNA reads as TGTGCCAGCAGTTTGAATGGTTTCCCCAAGCAGTACTTC. Complete variable domain (other parts from reference TRBV28 and TRBJ2-7): DVKVTQSSRYLVKRTGEKVFLECVQDMDHENMFWYRQDPGLGLRLIYFSYDVKMKEKGDIPEGYSVSREKKERFSLILESASTNQTSMYLCASSLNGFPKQYFGPGTRLTVT.

At least ten counts were recorded for this clonotype. CDR3: CASTPTFRQGREAFF. The DNA of the CDR3 is TGTGCCAGCACCCCCACGTTCAGACAGGGGCGTGAAGCTTTCTTT. The chain links TRBV3-1 to TRBJ1-1, with 8 nucleotides matching TRBD1. Trimming took 7 bases from V and 7 from J; bases not matched to a gene: 14. Per the germline V gene, CDR1 is LGHDT and CDR2 is YNNKEL (reference sequence). CDR3 size: 15 residues. Full variable domain (remainder filled in from reference TRBV3-1 and TRBJ1-1): DTAVSQTPKYLVTQMGNDKSIKCEQNLGHDTMYWYKQDSKKFLKIMFSYNNKELIINETVPNRFSPKSPDKAHLNLHINSLELGDSAVYFCASTPTFRQGREAFFGQGTRLTVV.

The chain links TRBV4-1 to TRBJ2-1; 7 bases fit TRBD1. The ends lost 1 base at V and 7 bases at J; junction bases unmatched: 7. Germline V lookup: CDR1 MGHRA, CDR2 YSYEKL. The CDR3 sequence is 15 residues long. The CDR3 DNA is TGCGCCAGCAGCCAAGGACAGGGCGGTGGAAATGAGCAGTTCTTC. It specifies CASSQGQGGGNEQFF.

This clonotype was counted ten times or more. The V call is TRBV15, the J call TRBJ1-2; 8 bases line up with TRBD1. Germline CDR1 LNHNV, CDR2 YYDKDF (reference sequence). This CDR3 contains 17 residues. Germline trimming cut 2 bases from V and 5 bases from J; bases unmatched to any gene: 13. CDR3 sequence: CATSRIRRTGRKYGYTF. The CDR3 nucleotides are TGTGCCACCAGCAGAATCCGCCGGACAGGGCGAAAATATGGCTACACCTTC.

As for this clonotype: This may come from a read error, since a much larger clone is one base off. V usage is TRBV10-3 and J usage is TRBJ2-7; 8 bases agree with TRBD1. The V gene end was trimmed by 10 bases and the J gene end by 6 bases; junction bases not matched to a gene: 8. Germline CDR1 ENHRY, CDR2 SYGVKD. This CDR3 spans 12 amino acids. The CDR3 sequence: CATGQGLAEQYF. In nucleotides, the CDR3 is TGTGCCACCGGACAGGGACTCGCCGAGCAGTACTTC.

This clonotype appeared many times. This rearrangement joins TRBV28 to TRBJ2-7; no clear D. Trimming removed 3 bases from V and 3 bases from J, with 12 bases in between. The CDR3 is 14 residues long. Germline assignment: CDR1 MDHEN and CDR2 SYDVKM. The CDR3 is CASSLSAVGYEQYF. The CDR3 DNA sequence: TGTGCCAGCAGTTTGTCGGCGGTAGGCTACGAGCAGTACTTC.

About this clonotype: A much larger clonotype is one base distant, so this may be a read error. The V call is TRBV6-5, the J call TRBJ2-2; D is possibly TRBD2 (6 bases). Trimming shortened V by 8 bases and J by 2 bases, and 21 bases separated the two germline ends. CDR1 and CDR2 (germline): MNHEY, SVGAGI. The CDR3 has 17 amino acids. The DNA for the CDR3 is TGTGCCAGCGCTGTTATTTGGGGACTTGGTAACACCGGGGAGCTGTTTTTT. Its protein is CASAVIWGLGNTGELFF.

This clonotype came up many times. The chain combines TRBV5-1 with TRBJ1-3; the match to TRBD1 covers 7 bases. Germline-derived CDR1 and CDR2 are SGHRS and YFSETQ. Trimming at V came to 0 bases and at J to 5 bases, leaving 2 bases not matched to a gene. The CDR3 length is 14 residues. As DNA, the CDR3 is TGCGCCAGCAGCTTGGACAGGGGTAGAAACACCATATATTTT. It yields the protein CASSLDRGRNTIYF.

The CDR3 sequence: CASSARLAGPYEQYF. CDR3 nucleotides: TGTGCCAGCAGCGCTCGACTAGCGGGACCCTACGAGCAGTACTTC. The chain couples TRBV11-2 to TRBJ2-7, with 11 bases lining up with TRBD2. The CDR3 length is 15 residues. From germline, CDR1 is SGHAT and CDR2 FQNNGV. V shed 5 bases, J shed 2 bases, and the junction held 5 bases outside the gene matches.

This clonotype was detected ten times or more. The chain employs TRBV12-3 or TRBV12-4 and TRBJ1-1; D is undetermined. The germline V and J ends were trimmed by 9 bases and 6 bases, with 11 bases remaining between them. This CDR3 contains 11 residues. The DNA for the CDR3 is TGTGCCAGTGCTGTGGTGGCTGAAGCTTTCTTT. Translation: CASAVVAEAFF.

This chain uses TRBV5-1 with TRBJ1-5; D remains ambiguous. The CDR3 totals 14 residues. Between the trimmed V and J ends, which lost 1 base and 3 bases, there was a span of 8 bases. Germline CDR1 is SGHRS and CDR2 is YFSETQ. CDR3 region: CASSLFINNQPQHF. CDR3 coding DNA: TGCGCCAGCAGCTTGTTTATCAACAATCAGCCCCAGCATTTT.

In its sample, this clonotype was seen many times. This sequence joins TRBV5-1 and TRBJ1-2; D is possibly TRBD1 (6 bases). CDR1 is SGHRS and CDR2 is YFSETQ in the germline V gene. The length of the CDR3 is 13 residues. V was trimmed by 4 bases and J by 5 bases, leaving 12 bases between them. This CDR3 is CASSADRQYGYTF. CDR3 nucleotides: TGCGCCAGCAGCGCGGACAGACAGTATGGCTACACCTTC.

This clonotype was detected many times. J is TRBJ2-7 and V is TRBV7-9, with 9 positions matching TRBD1. With 4 bases clipped from V and 3 bases from J, the junction kept 7 bases outside the gene matches. CDR1 SEHNR and CDR2 FQNEAQ come from the germline V gene (reference sequence). CDR3 length: 15 residues. In DNA, the CDR3 is TGTGCCAGCAGCTCGGGACAGGGCCCATTCTACGAGCAGTACTTC. It yields the protein CASSSGQGPFYEQYF.

The sample holds many counts of this clonotype. The chain carries TRBV6-1 and TRBJ2-7; no clear D. Germline V gene sequence: CDR1 MNHNS, CDR2 SASEGT. V shed 7 bases and J shed 2 bases, with 6 bases lying between them. The CDR3 has 11 residues. Here the CDR3 DNA reads TGTGCCAGCACGCAGACCTACGAGCAGTACTTC. The encoded protein is CASTQTYEQYF.

The sample holds many counts of this clonotype. V is TRBV2 and J is TRBJ2-5, with unresolved D. This CDR3 is built from 13 residues. The V end lost 2 bases, the J end lost 7 bases, and 11 bases lay between the germline ends. The V gene's germline CDR1 is SNHLY and CDR2 FYNNEI. The CDR3 sequence: CASSELAPRTQYF. CDR3 sequence (DNA): TGTGCCAGCAGTGAATTGGCCCCAAGGACCCAGTACTTC.

This clonotype was detected ten times or more. The CDR3 region is CAISESYRAGNTIYF. CDR3 in DNA: TGTGCCATCAGTGAGTCTTACAGGGCCGGAAACACCATATATTTT. The chain couples TRBV10-3 to TRBJ1-3; possibly TRBD1 for D (6 bases). The V gene's germline CDR1 is ENHRY and CDR2 SYGVKD. Trimming left V 0 bases short and J 4 bases short, with 10 bases between. CDR3 size: 15 residues.

Many counts were recorded for this clonotype. The V gene is TRBV6-6, the J gene TRBJ2-7; 11 bases are shared with TRBD1. Germline CDR1 MNHNY, CDR2 SVGAGI (reference sequence). Trimming removed 7 bases from V and 3 bases from J; junction bases left unmatched: 8. The CDR3 totals 15 residues. CDR3 in amino acids: CASIDRDRGDYEQYF. As DNA, the CDR3 is TGTGCCAGCATCGACCGGGACAGGGGGGACTACGAGCAGTACTTC.

This clonotype was seen at least ten times. This chain uses TRBV5-6 with TRBJ2-7, with TRBD1 identical over 7 bases. Germline CDR1 and CDR2: SGHDT and YYEEEE. The junction had 6 bases not matched to a gene; V was cut back by 4 bases and J by 2 bases. This CDR3 has 14 residues. The CDR3 DNA reads as TGTGCCAGCAGCAACGCAGGGGGAACCTACGAGCAGTACTTC. Protein product: CASSNAGGTYEQYF.

This clonotype was recorded many times. The chain links TRBV12-3 or TRBV12-4 to TRBJ2-3, with D possibly matching TRBD2 (6 bases). V lost 3 bases and J 5 bases, leaving 21 bases between the germline ends. The CDR3 is 17 residues long. The DNA for the CDR3 is TGTGCCAGCAGTTTGCCTCCGGGACTGAGGTTTAAAGATACGCAGTATTTT. Translated, it gives CASSLPPGLRFKDTQYF.

This clonotype was found many times. The chain carries TRBV9 and TRBJ2-5, with 12 positions matching TRBD2. CDR1 SGDLS and CDR2 YYNGEE come from the germline V gene. There are 15 residues in the CDR3. With V trimmed by 3 bases and J by 5 bases, 5 bases remained unmatched. DNA of the CDR3: TGTGCCAGCAGCGCAGCTAGCGGGGGGGCTGAGACCCAGTACTTC. Protein sequence: CASSAASGGAETQYF.

Ten or more counts support this clonotype. CDR3: CASKDTGGSPLHF. In DNA, the CDR3 is TGTGCCAGCAAAGACACAGGAGGCTCACCCCTCCACTTT. V and J are TRBV12-3 or TRBV12-4 and TRBJ1-6; the D gene is possibly TRBD1 (5 bases). CDR3 length equals 13 residues. V lost 7 bases and J 10 bases, leaving 14 bases between the germline ends.

There are many counts of this clonotype. The chain recombines TRBV12-3 or TRBV12-4 with TRBJ2-7; D is perhaps TRBD1 (6 bases). This CDR3 region has 15 residues. V shed 5 bases and J shed 5 bases, with 19 bases lying between them. CDR3 DNA: TGTGCCAGCAGTCCTACAGGGTCCGCTACGGACGAGCAGTACTTC. Its translation is CASSPTGSATDEQYF.

Many counts were recorded for this clonotype. The rearrangement joins TRBV28 to TRBJ1-1; D is possibly TRBD1 (6 bases). This CDR3 contains 15 residues. Trimming took 2 bases from V and 3 from J, leaving 13 bases between them. CDR1 MDHEN and CDR2 SYDVKM come from the germline V gene. The chain's CDR3 is CASSLNDRRDTEAFF. In nucleotides, the CDR3 is TGTGCCAGCAGTTTAAACGACAGGAGGGACACTGAAGCTTTCTTT.